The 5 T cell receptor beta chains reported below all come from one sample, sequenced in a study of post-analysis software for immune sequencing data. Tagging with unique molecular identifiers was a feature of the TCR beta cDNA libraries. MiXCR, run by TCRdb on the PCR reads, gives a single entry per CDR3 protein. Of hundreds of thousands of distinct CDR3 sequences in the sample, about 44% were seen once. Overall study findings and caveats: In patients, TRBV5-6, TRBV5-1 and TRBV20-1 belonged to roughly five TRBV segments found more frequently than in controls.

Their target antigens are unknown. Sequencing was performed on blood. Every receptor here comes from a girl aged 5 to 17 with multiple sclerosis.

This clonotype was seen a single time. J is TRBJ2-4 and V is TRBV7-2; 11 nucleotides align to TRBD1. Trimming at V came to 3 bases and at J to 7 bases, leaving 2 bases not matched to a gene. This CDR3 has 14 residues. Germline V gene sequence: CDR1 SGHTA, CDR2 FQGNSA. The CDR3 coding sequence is TGTGCCAGCAGCTTGGACAGGGGGCGCAACATTCAGTACTTC. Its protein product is CASSLDRGRNIQYF.

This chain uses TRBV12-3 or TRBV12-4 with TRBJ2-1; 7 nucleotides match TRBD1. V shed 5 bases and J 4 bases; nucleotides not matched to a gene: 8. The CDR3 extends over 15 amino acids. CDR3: CASSRGQPSYNEQFF. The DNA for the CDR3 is TGTGCCAGCAGTCGGGGACAGCCCTCTTACAATGAGCAGTTCTTC.

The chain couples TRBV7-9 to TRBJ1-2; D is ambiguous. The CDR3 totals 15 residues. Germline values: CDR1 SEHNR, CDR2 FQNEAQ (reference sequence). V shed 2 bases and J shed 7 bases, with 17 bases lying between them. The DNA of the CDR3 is TGTGCCAGCAGCTTACCGGGTAGGCGGGTATGTGGCTACACCTTC. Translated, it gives CASSLPGRRVCGYTF.

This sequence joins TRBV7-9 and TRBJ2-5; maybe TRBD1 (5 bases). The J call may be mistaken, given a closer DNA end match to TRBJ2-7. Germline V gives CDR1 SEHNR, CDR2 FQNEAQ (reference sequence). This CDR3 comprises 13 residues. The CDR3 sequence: CASTPGSNYEQYF. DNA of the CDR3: TGTGCCAGCACCCCAGGGTCAAACTACGAGCAGTACTTC.

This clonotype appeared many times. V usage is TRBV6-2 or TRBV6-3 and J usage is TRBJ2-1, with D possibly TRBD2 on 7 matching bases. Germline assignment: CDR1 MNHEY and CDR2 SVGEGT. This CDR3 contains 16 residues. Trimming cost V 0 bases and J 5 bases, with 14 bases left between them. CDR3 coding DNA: TGTGCCAGCAGTTACTCCTGGGGGGGCCTGAACAATGAGCAGTTCTTC. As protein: CASSYSWGGLNNEQFF.